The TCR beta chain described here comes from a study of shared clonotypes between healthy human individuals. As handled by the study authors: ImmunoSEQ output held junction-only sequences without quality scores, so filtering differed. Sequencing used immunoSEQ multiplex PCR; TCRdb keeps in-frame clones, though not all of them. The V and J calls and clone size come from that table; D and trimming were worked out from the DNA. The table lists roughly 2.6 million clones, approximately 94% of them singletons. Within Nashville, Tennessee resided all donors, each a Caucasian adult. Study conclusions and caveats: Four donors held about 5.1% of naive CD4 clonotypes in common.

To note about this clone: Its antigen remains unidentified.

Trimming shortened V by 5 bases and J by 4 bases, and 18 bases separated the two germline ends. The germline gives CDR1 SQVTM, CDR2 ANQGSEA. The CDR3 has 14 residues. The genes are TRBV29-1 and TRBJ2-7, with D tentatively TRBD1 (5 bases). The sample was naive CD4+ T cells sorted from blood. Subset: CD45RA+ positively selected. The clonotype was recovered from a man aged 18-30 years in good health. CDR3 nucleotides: TGCAGCGTTCTTCCAGGCCTCGCAGGGTACGAGCAGTACTTC. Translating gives CSVLPGLAGYEQYF.